These 15 T cell receptor beta chains share one sample of origin, sequenced in a study of cytomegalovirus exposure and HLA in healthy donors. Use of 60 Vbeta and 13 Jbeta primers characterized the PCR. Here immunoSEQ multiplex PCR was the method, and the copy in TCRdb shows in-frame clones only, minus some. The sample holds 200,000 to 250,000 clones, around four fifths seen once. The source material was PBMCs. The receptors stem from a woman aged 40 to 50 in good health and CMV-seronegative.

CDR3 DNA: TGTGCCAGCAGCCCCCAGCGAGATACGCAGTATTTT. Protein sequence: CASSPQRDTQYF. This sequence joins TRBV7-3 and TRBJ2-3; D remains unclear. V was clipped by 5 bases and J by 5 bases, with 8 bases between them. Germline CDR1 SGHTA, CDR2 FQGTGA. The CDR3 has 12 amino acids.

The chain is built from TRBV11-1 and TRBJ1-6; maybe TRBD1 (5 bases). Per the germline V gene, CDR1 is SGHAT and CDR2 is FQDESV (reference sequence). With 5 bases removed from V and 9 bases from J, the gap between germline ends came to 26 bases. CDR3 length equals 18 residues. CDR3 coding DNA: TGTGCCAGCAGCATAAATCCACCGACAGACCATTTTATTTCACCCCTCCACTTT. This gives the protein CASSINPPTDHFISPLHF.

CDR3 region: CASSQVIGGNIQYF. In DNA form, the CDR3 reads TGCGCCAGCAGCCAAGTGATCGGGGGAAACATTCAGTACTTC. The chain carries TRBV4-3 and TRBJ2-4, with TRBD2 as a possible D gene (6 bases). The germline CDR1 and CDR2 sequences are LGHNA and YSLEER. The CDR3 runs 14 residues. The ends were cut back, 1 base at V and 6 bases at J, with 10 bases in the middle.

This clone turned up a few times. The chain carries TRBV30 and TRBJ1-6; perhaps TRBD1 as D (5 bases). Germline V gene lookup returns CDR1 GTSNPN and CDR2 SVGIG (reference sequence). The CDR3 is 13 residues long. Trimming removed 4 bases at V and 9 bases at J, with 13 bases between. The CDR3 bases are TGTGCCTGGAATCAGGGTGAAGGTTCACCCCTCCACTTT. This codes for CAWNQGEGSPLHF.

This clone has only a few counts. This chain uses TRBV6-5 with TRBJ2-5, with D possibly being TRBD1 (6 bases). The CDR3 length is 13 residues. V was cut by 7 bases and J by 5 bases, with 14 bases left in between. Germline V lookup: CDR1 MNHEY, CDR2 SVGAGI. The DNA of the CDR3 is TGTGCCAGCACTATACAGGGTCAGGAGACCCAGTACTTC. This codes for CASTIQGQETQYF.

The gene calls are TRBV5-1 and TRBJ1-1; perhaps TRBD1 as D (5 bases). The CDR3 consists of 15 residues. V was pared by 1 base and J by 1 base, with 11 bases between. In germline, CDR1 is SGHRS, CDR2 YFSETQ. The CDR3 is CASSLSQGSNTEAFF. In DNA form, the CDR3 reads TGCGCCAGCAGCTTGAGTCAGGGATCGAACACTGAAGCTTTCTTT.

This sequence joins TRBV4-1 and TRBJ2-7; 10 nucleotides agree with TRBD2. J gave up 0 bases and V 4 bases, and 3 bases lay outside the gene matches. The CDR3 consists of 15 residues. Germline V lookup: CDR1 MGHRA, CDR2 YSYEKL. The CDR3 loop is CASSRGLAVSYEQYF. The CDR3, as DNA: TGCGCCAGCAGCCGAGGACTAGCGGTCTCCTACGAGCAGTACTTC.

This rearrangement joins TRBV4-3 to TRBJ2-1, with D tentatively TRBD1 (6 bases). This CDR3 is built from 13 residues. Trimming removed 0 bases at V and 12 bases at J, with 12 bases between. From germline, CDR1 is LGHNA and CDR2 YSLEER. Here the CDR3 reads CASSQDFGRGQFF. The CDR3 DNA reads as TGCGCCAGCAGCCAAGATTTTGGCAGGGGGCAGTTCTTC.

The rearrangement joins TRBV6-1 to TRBJ2-1, with D unresolved. CDR3 length equals 14 residues. The ends were cut back, 4 bases at V and 5 bases at J, with 12 bases in the middle. Germline loops: CDR1 MNHNS, CDR2 SASEGT. Here the CDR3 DNA reads TGTGCCAGCAGTGGTGCCGGGTTGAACAATGAGCAGTTCTTC. Translated, it gives CASSGAGLNNEQFF.

The chain has TRBV15 and TRBJ2-1, with TRBD2 matching 8 bases. In germline, CDR1 is LNHNV, CDR2 YYDKDF (reference sequence). Unmatched junction bases numbered 6, after V lost 5 bases and J lost 0 bases. This CDR3 region has 16 residues. In DNA form, the CDR3 reads TGTGCCACCAGCTGGTTAGCGGGGCTCTCCTACAATGAGCAGTTCTTC. Protein: CATSWLAGLSYNEQFF.

V gene TRBV18 combines with J gene TRBJ1-2; a possible D gene is TRBD1 (6 bases). Germline CDR1 reads KGHSH; CDR2 reads LQKENI. Trimming shortened V by 3 bases and J by 10 bases, and 15 bases separated the two germline ends. The CDR3 runs 13 residues. CDR3 sequence reads: CASSPTSGQTYTF. CDR3 bases: TGTGCCAGCTCACCGACATCGGGACAAACCTACACCTTC.

The J gene is TRBJ1-2, the V gene TRBV5-5, with TRBD1 identical over 8 bases. With 0 bases clipped from V and 7 bases from J, the junction kept 5 bases outside the gene matches. The CDR3 is 14 residues long. Germline V gives CDR1 SGHKS, CDR2 YYEKEE (reference sequence). CDR3 sequence: CASSLGQGIGGYTF. The CDR3 DNA is TGTGCCAGCAGCTTGGGACAGGGGATAGGTGGCTACACCTTC.

J is TRBJ1-5 and V is TRBV5-8; possible D gene TRBD1, 6 bases. The CDR3 totals 13 residues. Trimming took off 6 bases at V and 2 bases at J, with 9 bases between the two ends. The germline V gene has CDR1 SGHTS and CDR2 YDEGEE. The DNA of the CDR3 is TGTGCCAGCAACAGGGACGGCAATCAGCCCCAGCATTTT. Encoded protein: CASNRDGNQPQHF.

This chain uses TRBV7-2 with TRBJ2-7; 11 bases align to TRBD2. This CDR3 has 17 amino acids. Germline loops: CDR1 SGHTA, CDR2 FQGNSA. The J segment lost 3 bases and the V segment lost 0 bases, leaving 7 bases of the junction unmatched. In nucleotides, the CDR3 is TGTGCCAGCAGCTTAGCTAGCGGGGGGGCCAGTAGCTACGAGCAGTACTTC. Its protein product is CASSLASGGASSYEQYF.

CDR3 in amino acids: CASSYSDKNYGYTF. In DNA form, the CDR3 reads TGCGCCAGCAGCTACTCGGACAAGAACTATGGCTACACCTTC. This sequence joins TRBV5-1 and TRBJ1-2; D perhaps matches TRBD1 (5 bases). With 3 bases removed from V and 2 bases from J, the gap between germline ends came to 11 bases. Per germline, CDR1 SGHRS and CDR2 YFSETQ. The length of the CDR3 is 14 residues.